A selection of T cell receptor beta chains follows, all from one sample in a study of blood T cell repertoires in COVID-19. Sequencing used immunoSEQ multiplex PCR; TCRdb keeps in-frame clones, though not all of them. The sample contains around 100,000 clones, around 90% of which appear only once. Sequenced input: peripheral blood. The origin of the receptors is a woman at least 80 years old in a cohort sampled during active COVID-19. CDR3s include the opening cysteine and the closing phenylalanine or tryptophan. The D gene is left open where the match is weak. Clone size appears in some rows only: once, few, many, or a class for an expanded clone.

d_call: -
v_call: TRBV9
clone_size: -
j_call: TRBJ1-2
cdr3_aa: CASSVPHIYGYTF
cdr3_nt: TGTGCCAGCAGCGTGCCCCACATCTATGGCTACACCTTC

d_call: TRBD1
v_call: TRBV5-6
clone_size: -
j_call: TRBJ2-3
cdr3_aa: CASTPLRQGRTDTQYF
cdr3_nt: TGTGCCAGCACCCCCTTAAGACAGGGCCGGACAGATACGCAGTATTTT

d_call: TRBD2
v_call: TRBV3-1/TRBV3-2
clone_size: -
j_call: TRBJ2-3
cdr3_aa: CASSHWTSGTGDTQYF
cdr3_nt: TGTGCCAGCAGCCATTGGACTAGCGGGACGGGAGATACGCAGTATTTT

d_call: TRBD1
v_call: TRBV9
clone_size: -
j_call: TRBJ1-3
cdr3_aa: CASSVDRAGNTIYF
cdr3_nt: TGTGCCAGCAGCGTGGACAGGGCTGGAAACACCATATATTTT

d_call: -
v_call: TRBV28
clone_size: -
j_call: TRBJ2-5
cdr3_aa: CASSFTVGRGGDF
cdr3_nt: TGTGCCAGCAGTTTTACGGTCGGCCGAGGAGGCGACTTC

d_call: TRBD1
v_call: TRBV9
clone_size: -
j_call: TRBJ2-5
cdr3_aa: CASSIGTGQETQYF
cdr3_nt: TGTGCCAGCAGCATAGGGACAGGTCAAGAGACCCAGTACTTC

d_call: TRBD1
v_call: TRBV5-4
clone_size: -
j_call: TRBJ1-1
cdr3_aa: CASSPDRGFTEAFF
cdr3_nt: TGTGCCAGCAGCCCCGACAGGGGGTTTACTGAAGCTTTCTTT

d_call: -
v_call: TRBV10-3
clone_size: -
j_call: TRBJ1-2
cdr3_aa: CAISEGEGYTF
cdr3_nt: TGTGCCATCAGTGAGGGGGAGGGCTACACCTTC

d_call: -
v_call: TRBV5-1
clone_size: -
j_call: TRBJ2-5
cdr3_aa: CASSLITGQTQYF
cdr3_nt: TGCGCCAGCAGCTTGATTACAGGGCAGACCCAGTACTTC

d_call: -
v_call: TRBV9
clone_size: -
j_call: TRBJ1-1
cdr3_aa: CASSPSPSDTEAFF
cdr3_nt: TGTGCCAGCAGCCCTTCCCCGTCGGACACTGAAGCTTTCTTT

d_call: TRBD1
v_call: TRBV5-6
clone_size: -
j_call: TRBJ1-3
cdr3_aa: CASSGEKQGGNTIYF
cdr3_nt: TGTGCCAGCAGCGGAGAAAAACAGGGGGGAAACACCATATATTTT

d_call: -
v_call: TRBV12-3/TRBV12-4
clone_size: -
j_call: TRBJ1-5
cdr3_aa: CASSFGGEQPQHF
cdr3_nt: TGTGCCAGCAGTTTTGGGGGGGAGCAGCCCCAGCATTTT

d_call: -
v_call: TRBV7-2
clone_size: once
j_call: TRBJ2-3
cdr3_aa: CASSLEGVGTDTQYF
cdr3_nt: TGTGCCAGCAGCTTAGAAGGGGTGGGCACAGATACGCAGTATTTT

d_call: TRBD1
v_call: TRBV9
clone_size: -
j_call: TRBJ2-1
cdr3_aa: CASSHTPGQGGTEEFF
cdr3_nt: TGTGCCAGCAGTCATACCCCGGGACAGGGTGGAACAGAGGAGTTCTTC

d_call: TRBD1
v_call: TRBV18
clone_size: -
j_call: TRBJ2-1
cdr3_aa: CASSKGQPSNEQFF
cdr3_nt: TGTGCCAGCTCAAAGGGACAGCCTTCCAATGAGCAGTTCTTC

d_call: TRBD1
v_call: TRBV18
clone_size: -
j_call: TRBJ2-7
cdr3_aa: CASSQPLGQGSYEQYF
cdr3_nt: TGTGCCAGCTCACAACCACTTGGACAGGGTTCCTACGAGCAGTACTTC

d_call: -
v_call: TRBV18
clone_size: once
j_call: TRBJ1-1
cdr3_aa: CASSPSTVNTEAFF
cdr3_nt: TGTGCCAGCTCACCCTCGACAGTGAACACTGAAGCTTTCTTT

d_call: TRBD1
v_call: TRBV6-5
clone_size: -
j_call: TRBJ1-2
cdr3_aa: CASRRDRYGYTF
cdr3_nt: TGTGCCAGCAGGAGGGACAGATATGGCTACACCTTC

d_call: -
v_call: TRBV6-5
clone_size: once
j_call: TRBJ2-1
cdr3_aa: CASSYSDRGPYLFF
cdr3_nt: TGTGCCAGCAGTTACTCGGACCGAGGGCCCTATCTGTTCTTC

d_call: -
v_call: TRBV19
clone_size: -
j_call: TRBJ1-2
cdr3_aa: CASSPKGDYGYTF
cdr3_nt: TGTGCCAGTAGTCCCAAGGGGGACTATGGCTACACCTTC

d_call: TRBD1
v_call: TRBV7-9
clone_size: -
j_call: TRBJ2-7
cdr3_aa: CASSSGTGTYEQYF
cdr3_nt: TGTGCCAGCAGCTCCGGGACAGGGACCTACGAGCAGTACTTC

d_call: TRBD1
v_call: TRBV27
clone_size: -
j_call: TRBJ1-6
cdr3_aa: CASRKTGGANSPLHF
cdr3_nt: TGTGCCAGCAGGAAAACAGGGGGCGCGAATTCACCCCTCCACTTT

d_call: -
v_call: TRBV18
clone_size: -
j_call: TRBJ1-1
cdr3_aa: CASSRDTEAFF
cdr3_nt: TGTGCCAGCTCACGAGACACTGAAGCTTTCTTT

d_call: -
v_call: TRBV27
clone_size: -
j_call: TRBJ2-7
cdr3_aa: CASSPRTGSSYEQYF
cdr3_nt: TGTGCCAGCAGTCCGAGGACGGGGAGCTCCTACGAGCAGTACTTC

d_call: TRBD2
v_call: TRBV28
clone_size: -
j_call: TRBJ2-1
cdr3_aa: CASSPRVGLVHEQFF
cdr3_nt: TGTGCCAGCAGTCCGCGAGTAGGACTAGTACATGAGCAGTTCTTC

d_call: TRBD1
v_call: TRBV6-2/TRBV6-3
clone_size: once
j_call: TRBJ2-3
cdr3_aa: CASSWGTGTDTQYF
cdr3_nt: TGTGCCAGCAGTTGGGGGACAGGGACAGATACGCAGTATTTT

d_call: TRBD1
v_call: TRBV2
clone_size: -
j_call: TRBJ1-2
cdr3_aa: CASKTGVSVGGYTF
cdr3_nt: TGTGCCAGCAAGACAGGGGTTAGCGTCGGGGGCTACACCTTC

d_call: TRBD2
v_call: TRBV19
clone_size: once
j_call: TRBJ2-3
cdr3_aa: CASSIGEGLYTQYF
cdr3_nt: TGTGCCAGTAGTATAGGGGAGGGCCTGTATACGCAGTATTTT

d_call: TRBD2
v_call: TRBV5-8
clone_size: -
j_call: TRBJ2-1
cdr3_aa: CASSLTGGVLSGEQFF
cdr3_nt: TGTGCCAGCAGCTTGACCGGGGGGGTGCTGTCGGGCGAGCAGTTCTTC

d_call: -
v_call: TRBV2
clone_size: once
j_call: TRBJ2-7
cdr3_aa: CANRGGSLTVSSYEQYF
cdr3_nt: TGTGCCAATAGGGGGGGATCACTGACAGTCAGCTCCTACGAGCAGTACTTC

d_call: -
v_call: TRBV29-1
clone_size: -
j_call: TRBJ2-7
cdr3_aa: CSVAPDSPYEQYF
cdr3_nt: TGCAGCGTTGCCCCAGACTCCCCCTACGAGCAGTACTTC

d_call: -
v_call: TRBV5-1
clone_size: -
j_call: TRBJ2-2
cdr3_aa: CASSLDGGDLTTGALFF
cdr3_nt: TGCGCCAGCAGCTTGGATGGTGGGGACTTGACCACCGGAGCGCTGTTTTTT

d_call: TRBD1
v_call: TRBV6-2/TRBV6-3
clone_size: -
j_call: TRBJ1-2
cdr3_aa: CASSHLMGGQGSYGYTF
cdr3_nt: TGTGCCAGCAGCCACCTTATGGGAGGACAGGGGAGCTATGGCTACACCTTC

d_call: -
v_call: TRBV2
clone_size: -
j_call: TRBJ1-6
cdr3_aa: CASIPGIVNSPLHF
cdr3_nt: TGTGCCAGCATCCCCGGGATCGTTAATTCACCCCTCCACTTT

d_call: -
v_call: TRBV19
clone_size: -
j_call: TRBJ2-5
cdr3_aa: CASTPSGRVANEYQETQYF
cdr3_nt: TGTGCCAGTACCCCTTCGGGTAGAGTAGCGAATGAGTACCAAGAGACCCAGTACTTC

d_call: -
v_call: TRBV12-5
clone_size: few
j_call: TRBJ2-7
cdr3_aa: CASGLEQYEQYF
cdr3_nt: TGTGCTAGTGGTTTGGAACAGTACGAGCAGTACTTC

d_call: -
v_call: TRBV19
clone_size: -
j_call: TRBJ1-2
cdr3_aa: CASSLEWRGGYGYTF
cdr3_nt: TGTGCCAGTAGTCTCGAGTGGAGAGGGGGTTACGGCTACACCTTC

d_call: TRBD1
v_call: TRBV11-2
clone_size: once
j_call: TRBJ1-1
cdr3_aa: CASSPGQGGMNTEAFF
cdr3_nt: TGTGCCAGCAGCCCCGGACAGGGCGGGATGAACACTGAAGCTTTCTTT

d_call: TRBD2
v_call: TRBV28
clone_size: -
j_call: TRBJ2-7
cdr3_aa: CATRRSGSRDYEQYF
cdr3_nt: TGTGCCACCCGGCGGAGCGGGAGTCGGGACTACGAGCAGTACTTC

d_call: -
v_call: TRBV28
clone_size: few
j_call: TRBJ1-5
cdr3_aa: CASSASGRTNQPQHF
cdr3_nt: TGTGCCAGCAGTGCATCCGGGAGGACTAATCAGCCCCAGCATTTT

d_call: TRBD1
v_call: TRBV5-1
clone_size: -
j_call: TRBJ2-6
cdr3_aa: CASSIQGAAGANVLTF
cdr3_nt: TGCGCCAGCAGCATACAGGGGGCGGCTGGGGCCAACGTCCTGACTTTC

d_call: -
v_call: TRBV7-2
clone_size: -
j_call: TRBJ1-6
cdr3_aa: CASSLAQETFNSPLHF
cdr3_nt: TGTGCCAGCAGCTTAGCGCAGGAAACTTTTAATTCACCCCTCCACTTT

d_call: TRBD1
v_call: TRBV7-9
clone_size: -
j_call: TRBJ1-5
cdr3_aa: CASTLGTGGLQPQHF
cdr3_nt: TGTGCCAGCACCCTTGGGACAGGGGGACTTCAGCCCCAGCATTTT

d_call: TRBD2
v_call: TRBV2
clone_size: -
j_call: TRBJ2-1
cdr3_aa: CASSASGSSYNEQFF
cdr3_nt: TGTGCCAGCAGTGCTAGCGGGAGCTCCTACAATGAGCAGTTCTTC

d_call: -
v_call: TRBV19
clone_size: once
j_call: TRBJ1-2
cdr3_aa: CASSMGQGQGGYTF
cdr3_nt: TGTGCCAGTAGTATGGGGCAGGGCCAGGGAGGCTACACCTTC

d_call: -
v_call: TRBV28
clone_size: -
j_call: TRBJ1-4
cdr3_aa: CASRRGWEKLFF
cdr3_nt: TGTGCCAGCCGCCGCGGATGGGAAAAACTGTTTTTT

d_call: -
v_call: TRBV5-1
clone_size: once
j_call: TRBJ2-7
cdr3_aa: CASSFGQTYEQYF
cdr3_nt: TGCGCCAGCAGCTTTGGCCAGACCTACGAGCAGTACTTC

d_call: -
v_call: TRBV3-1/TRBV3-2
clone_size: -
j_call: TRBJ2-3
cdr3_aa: CASMSRTPGISDTQYF
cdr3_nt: TGTGCCAGCATGTCGAGAACCCCGGGGATTTCAGATACGCAGTATTTT